A single T cell receptor (beta chain) is shown here with its context. This clonotype was detected only once. The antigen this receptor binds is unknown. No clone much larger than this one lies a single base away; base qualities are absent. One read gives only weak evidence. The roughly 37 donors, aged roughly 6 to 90 years, were systemically healthy Caucasian individuals from Russia. Each donor gave 8 to 10 milliliters of peripheral blood, collected into EDTA-treated Vacutainer tubes. Ficoll-Paque density-gradient centrifugation was used to isolate PBMCs, with at least 7 million per sample. Total RNA, at least 5 micrograms per sample, was extracted from PBMCs with Trizol reagent. The percentages of naive CD45RAhigh/CD27high T cells were determined by flow cytometry on a PBMC aliquot from every donor. This specimen belongs to a study of blood T cells in healthy people across ages (dated by TCRdb to 2013 to 2016). Turning to the overall study: In model experiments, template switching captured about one uniquely barcoded TCR beta cDNA molecule for every two T cells. The study measured age-related changes in TCR beta repertoire diversity using deep sequencing normalized with unique cDNA molecular identifiers. For two donors (one aged 18 to 29 and one aged 80 or older), the study analyzed two additional independent replicas of 1 million unique cDNA reads from the same blood draw. Four age groups were formed from the donors: young (average around 15 years), middle-aged (around 40), aged (around 62) and long-lived (more than 75). To avoid experimental bias, donors of different ages were distributed randomly across sequencing lanes.

CDR1 and CDR2 were assigned from the germline V gene (reference sequence) as DFQATT and SNEGSKA. Relative to germline, V is 0 bases shorter and J is 2 bases shorter, with 13 bases between their ends. The CDR3 runs 15 residues from the cysteine to the phenylalanine. The read is trimmed to its CDR3 DNA, 45 bases read in frame from base 1. The library was built by means of 5' RACE. The sequencer was an Illumina HiSeq 2500. The second PCR ran for roughly 6 to 11 cycles and used a J-beta primer mix along with a sample-barcoded 5' primer. A unique molecular identifier was introduced onto each TCR beta cDNA molecule by a template-switch 5' adaptor carrying 12 random nucleotides. Each sample yielded at least 3 million CDR3-containing paired-end reads. The Mint cDNA synthesis kit, primed by a TRBC-specific oligonucleotide, was used to synthesize first-strand cDNA from all RNA. All cDNA was treated with uracil-DNA glycosylase and then went through a first 18-cycle PCR with the universal primers M1SS and BC2_uni_R. In the source study's methods: For normalization, 1 million high-quality reads, each with a distinct molecular identifier, were randomly selected from each sample. Reads with shared molecular identifiers were discarded instead of being binned into consensus sequences. CDR3 identification, clonotype clustering and error correction used MiTCR with a Q25 quality threshold and the strictest error-elimination algorithm. Lower-bound total TCR beta diversity was estimated with a nonparametric unseen species model using Euler transformation. TCRdb reanalyzed the raw reads on its own, using fastp at Q25 for trimming and MiXCR for clone calling, and kept in-frame beta chains. Every distinct CDR3 protein forms one entry, paired with its most common genes and DNA. TCRdb's processing, not the authors', yielded these V and J calls. Counted in this sample were about 680,000 distinct CDR3 sequences; around 49% of them appeared once. Together, the top ten hold around a third of the sample.

Study-wide conclusions, independent of this receptor: The long-lived group showed more naive CD4+ T cells, fewer expanded clones and increased TCR diversity than the aged group, suggesting age selection. Because donor CMV infection status was unknown, age-related changes in expanded clonotypes were potentially confounded. Estimates of total diversity based on one million sequenced T cells were regarded as lower bounds and as underestimates. A strong correlation was found between observed TCR beta diversity and the percentage of naive T cells measured by flow cytometry. Conclusive comparison of naive and antigen-experienced compartments was prevented by the profiling of bulk unsorted PBMCs. Observed TCR beta diversity per million T cells fell roughly linearly with age, and a significant reduction was already apparent by age about 36.

The source material was blood. Here the chain combines TRBV20-1 and TRBJ2-5, and TRBD2 may be the D gene, going by 6 matching bases. The source of this sequence is a woman aged 55-69 years in good health. CDR3 reads: CSARDSQGGQETQYF. At the DNA level, the sequence is TGCAGTGCTAGAGACAGCCAAGGAGGGCAAGAGACCCAGTACTTC.